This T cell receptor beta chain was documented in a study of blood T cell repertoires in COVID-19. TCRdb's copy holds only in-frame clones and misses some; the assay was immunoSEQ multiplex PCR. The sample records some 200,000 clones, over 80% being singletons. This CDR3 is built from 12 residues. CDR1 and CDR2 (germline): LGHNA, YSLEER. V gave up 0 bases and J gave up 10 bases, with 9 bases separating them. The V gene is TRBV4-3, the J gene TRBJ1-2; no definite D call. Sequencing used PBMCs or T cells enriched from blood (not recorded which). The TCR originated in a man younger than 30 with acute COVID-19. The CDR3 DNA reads TGCGCCAGCAGCCAAGACGATGGCCTCTACACCTTC. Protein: CASSQDDGLYTF.